This T cell receptor beta chain was identified during a study of cytomegalovirus exposure and HLA in healthy donors. Looking at the study overall: Researchers previously reported finding roughly 120 million unique TCR beta sequences from 170 million or so T cells.

Use of 60 Vbeta and 13 Jbeta primers characterized the PCR. Sequenced by immunoSEQ multiplex PCR; TCRdb stores in-frame clones only, minus some. The table lists about 190,000 clones, 70% to 75% of them singletons, with more than 4.5% in the top ten. About this clone: The antigen is unknown.

General observations from the study: Later analysis associated a missense DCLRE1C variant with TCR beta V- and J-gene trimming. Rare TCR sequences predominated, though certain public TCRs were found in many donors.

The CDR3 sequence is 14 residues long. Germline loops: CDR1 SGHNT, CDR2 YYREEE (reference sequence). The V end was cut by 0 bases, the J end by 2 bases, with 9 bases between. Material for sequencing was PBMCs. The genes are TRBV5-4 and TRBJ2-7; D gene uncertain. The sequence was collected from a man aged 25-45 years in good health and CMV-seropositive. CDR3 DNA sequence: TGTGCCAGCAGCTTGGTTGGCAGGCCCTACGAGCAGTACTTC. Its protein is CASSLVGRPYEQYF.